The clone carrying this TCR beta chain was observed a handful of times. TCRdb analysed the RT-PCR reads with MiXCR anew, one entry per CDR3 protein. The table records hundreds of thousands of distinct CDR3 sequences, roughly 17% of them present only once. The CDR3 contains 14 residues. CDR1 is SGHRS, CDR2 YFSETQ, per germline. With 0 bases removed from V and 4 bases from J, the gap between germline ends came to 10 bases. These data belong to a study of patients and donors after allogeneic stem cell transplantation. The clonotype was recovered from a human donor who was either an allogeneic HSCT recipient or a stem cell or donor lymphocyte infusion donor (not recorded which). It is not recorded whose cells these are; they may come from a transplant donor. Specimen: blood, either unsorted or a sorted T cell fraction (not recorded which). The chain employs TRBV5-1 and TRBJ1-2; no clear D. CDR3 in DNA: TGCGCCAGCAGCTTGGGGGAAGCAATCTATGGCTACACCTTC. This encodes CASSLGEAIYGYTF.